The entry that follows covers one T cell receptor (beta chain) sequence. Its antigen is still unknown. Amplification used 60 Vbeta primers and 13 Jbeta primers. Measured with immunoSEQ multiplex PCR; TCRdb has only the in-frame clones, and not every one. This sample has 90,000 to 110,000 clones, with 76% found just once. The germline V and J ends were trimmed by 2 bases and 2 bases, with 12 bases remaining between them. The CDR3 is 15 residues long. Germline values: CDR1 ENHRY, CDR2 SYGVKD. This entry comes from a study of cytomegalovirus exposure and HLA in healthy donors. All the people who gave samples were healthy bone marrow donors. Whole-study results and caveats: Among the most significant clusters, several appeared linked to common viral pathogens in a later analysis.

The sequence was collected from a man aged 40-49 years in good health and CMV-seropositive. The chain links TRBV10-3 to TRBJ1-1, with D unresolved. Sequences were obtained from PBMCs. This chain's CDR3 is CAISEEAGSNTEAFF. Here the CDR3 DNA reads TGTGCCATCAGTGAGGAGGCGGGAAGCAACACTGAAGCTTTCTTT.